The following is a T cell receptor (beta chain) sequence with its context. Its antigen remains unidentified. Source study methods: With a range of about 23,224 to 750,000, the median per sample was around 97,000 TCRs. A single record per CDR3 protein comes from TCRdb applying MiXCR to the 5' RACE reads. None of the V and J calls come from the authors' own analysis; TCRdb made them. The table records around 82,000 distinct CDR3 sequences, roughly 8% of them present only once. Trimming pared 8 bases from V and 8 bases from J, leaving 13 bases between. Germline CDR1 and CDR2: MNHEY and SMNVEV (reference sequence). The CDR3 consists of 12 residues. Whole blood that had not been fractionated was the source of extracted total RNA. These data come from a study of human T cells and chemical hapten exposure. Findings and caveats of the study: TCRs above 1 in 1000 frequency did not change with DPC sensitization.

The source of this sequence is a male donor in good health. The gene calls are TRBV27 and TRBJ2-1, with D maybe TRBD2 (6 bases). The CDR3 is CASALALDEQFF. DNA for the CDR3: TGTGCCAGCGCACTAGCCCTCGATGAGCAGTTCTTC.